These T cell receptor beta chains were read from a single sample in a study of T cells in Graves' hyperthyroidism and ophthalmopathy. Via MiXCR, TCRdb re-called the multiplex PCR reads, giving one row per CDR3 protein. The table records about 600,000 distinct CDR3 sequences, roughly 16% of them present only once. Sequenced sample: blood. Receptors originate from a woman in her 40s with Graves' ophthalmopathy. Both conserved end residues are part of each CDR3. Fields, in order: CDR3 protein, CDR3 DNA, J gene, V gene, D gene, clone size. D genes are given only for firm matches. Only part of the rows carry a size: once, few, many, or a class if the clone is expanded.

CSVAPTGGAEAFF TGCAGCGTGGCGCCCACCGGCGGGGCTGAAGCTTTCTTT TRBJ1-1 TRBV29-1 NA few
CASSPRLPNHGELFF TGTGCCAGCAGCCCCAGACTTCCGAACCACGGGGAGCTGTTTTTT TRBJ2-2 TRBV11-2 NA many
CAEADRGPSGLPYEQYF TGTGCCGAGGCAGACAGGGGGCCTAGCGGCCTTCCCTACGAGCAGTACTTC TRBJ2-7 TRBV28 TRBD1 many
CSARSSGGALDTQYF TGCAGTGCTAGATCCAGCGGGGGGGCCTTAGATACGCAGTATTTT TRBJ2-3 TRBV20-1 TRBD2 few
CASSSKAQDSEAFF TGTGCCAGCAGCTCAAAAGCCCAGGACAGTGAAGCTTTCTTT TRBJ1-1 TRBV7-9 NA NA
CASSLTGGAIRSSYNEQFF TGTGCCAGCAGTTTAACGGGGGGGGCCATAAGGAGCTCCTACAATGAGCAGTTCTTC TRBJ2-1 TRBV12-3/TRBV12-4 TRBD2 NA
CATSTGLAAGEQYF TGTGCCACCAGCACCGGACTAGCGGCGGGGGAGCAGTACTTC TRBJ2-7 TRBV15 TRBD2 NA
CASSSGGASEQFF TGCGCCAGCAGCTCCGGAGGAGCGTCTGAGCAGTTCTTC TRBJ2-1 TRBV5-1 NA many
CASGLGLLHNEQFF TGTGCTAGTGGTTTAGGGCTGCTTCACAATGAGCAGTTCTTC TRBJ2-1 TRBV12-5 NA many
CASSSSLTSGAIPPDTQYF TGCGCCAGCAGCTCTAGCCTAACTAGCGGAGCGATTCCACCAGATACGCAGTATTTT TRBJ2-3 TRBV5-1 TRBD2 many
CASSLWTGENSPLHF TGTGCCAGCAGCTTATGGACAGGGGAAAATTCACCCCTCCACTTT TRBJ1-6 TRBV7-2 TRBD1 NA
CASSLGTSGAPYNEQFF TGCGCCAGCAGCTTGGGGACTAGCGGGGCCCCTTACAATGAGCAGTTCTTC TRBJ2-1 TRBV5-1 TRBD2 few
CASSLTPRREENTGELFF TGTGCCAGCAGCCTAACCCCTCGGCGGGAGGAGAACACCGGGGAGCTGTTTTTT TRBJ2-2 TRBV7-3 TRBD2 NA
CASLNGRGPQETQYF TGTGCCAGCCTAAACGGGAGGGGGCCCCAAGAGACCCAGTACTTC TRBJ2-5 TRBV6-1 NA many
CASRPPGTGNTYEQYF TGTGCCAGCAGACCCCCCGGGACAGGGAACACCTACGAGCAGTACTTC TRBJ2-7 TRBV2 TRBD1 many
CASSLDTLGRYGYTF TGTGCCAGCAGCCTAGACACGCTGGGACGCTATGGCTACACCTTC TRBJ1-2 TRBV28 NA many
CASSEWAEAFF TGTGCCAGCAGTGAGTGGGCCGAAGCTTTCTTT TRBJ1-1 TRBV6-1 NA NA
CASSEAGGSSTDTQYF TGTGCCAGCAGTGAAGCGGGGGGTTCTAGCACAGATACGCAGTATTTT TRBJ2-3 TRBV6-1 NA NA
CASSLGVLAGGPNNEQFF TGTGCCAGCAGTCTCGGGGTGCTAGCGGGGGGGCCCAACAATGAGCAGTTCTTC TRBJ2-1 TRBV6-1 TRBD2 NA
CASVRGRSEQFF TGTGCCAGCGTTCGGGGGCGCAGTGAGCAGTTCTTC TRBJ2-1 TRBV12-3/TRBV12-4 NA few
CASRPQIAKNIQYF TGTGCCAGCAGGCCCCAGATAGCCAAAAACATTCAGTACTTC TRBJ2-4 TRBV6-2/TRBV6-3 NA NA
CSAREPNRGTAFF TGCAGTGCTAGAGAGCCAAACAGGGGGACGGCTTTCTTT TRBJ1-1 TRBV20-1 TRBD1 NA
CASTLRDRTYEQYF TGCGCCAGCACACTCCGGGACAGGACCTACGAGCAGTACTTC TRBJ2-7 TRBV5-1 TRBD1 few
CASSPRTGLAGASDTQYF TGTGCCAGCTCACCAAGAACGGGACTAGCGGGGGCATCAGATACGCAGTATTTT TRBJ2-3 TRBV18 TRBD2 few
CASQRGGNQPQHF TGTGCCAGTCAAAGGGGAGGCAATCAGCCCCAGCATTTT TRBJ1-5 TRBV19 NA NA
CASSGSTAHQPQHF TGTGCCAGCAGTGGTTCGACGGCACATCAGCCCCAGCATTTT TRBJ1-5 TRBV6-2/TRBV6-3 NA NA
CASGWVAGDYNEQFF TGTGCCAGCGGTTGGGTGGCGGGTGACTACAATGAGCAGTTCTTC TRBJ2-1 TRBV2 NA many
CASSQRGATDTQYF TGCGCCAGCAGCCAAAGGGGGGCCACAGATACGCAGTATTTT TRBJ2-3 TRBV4-1 NA once
CSAKGAGQPQHF TGCAGTGCTAAGGGGGCTGGTCAGCCCCAGCATTTT TRBJ1-5 TRBV20-1 TRBD1 many
CASRLVLDPGQKAFF TGCGCCAGCAGGTTGGTCCTCGACCCGGGACAGAAAGCTTTCTTT TRBJ1-1 TRBV5-1 TRBD1 many
CASSEGLEDEQYF TGTGCCAGCAGTGAAGGGCTGGAAGACGAGCAGTACTTC TRBJ2-7 TRBV6-1 NA many
CASSPVRAGGIYNEQFF TGCGCCAGCAGTCCAGTTAGGGCGGGAGGGATCTACAATGAGCAGTTCTTC TRBJ2-1 TRBV10-1 TRBD2 NA
CASSSSEETQYF TGTGCCAGCAGTTCCTCGGAAGAGACCCAGTACTTC TRBJ2-5 TRBV6-2/TRBV6-3 NA NA
CASRSTGTGAQETQYF TGTGCCAGCAGAAGTACCGGGACAGGGGCCCAAGAGACCCAGTACTTC TRBJ2-5 TRBV2 TRBD1 many
CASSLAYPGQREDEQFF TGTGCCAGCAGCTTAGCCTACCCGGGACAACGGGAGGATGAGCAGTTCTTC TRBJ2-1 TRBV7-8 NA many
CASSEGIYNEQFF TGTGCCAGCAGTGAGGGGATTTACAATGAGCAGTTCTTC TRBJ2-1 TRBV2 NA many
CASSARRDQETQYF TGTGCCAGCAGTGCGAGGCGGGACCAAGAGACCCAGTACTTC TRBJ2-5 TRBV6-1 NA many
CSARDRGGASYEQYF TGCAGTGCTAGAGATCGTGGGGGCGCCTCCTACGAGCAGTACTTC TRBJ2-7 TRBV20-1 NA many
CASSPVQGRETQYF TGCGCCAGCAGCCCGGTACAGGGACGAGAGACCCAGTACTTC TRBJ2-5 TRBV5-1 NA few
CASSLSPWGGGGWNEQFF TGTGCTAGCAGCTTAAGCCCCTGGGGCGGAGGGGGTTGGAATGAGCAGTTCTTC TRBJ2-1 TRBV7-7 NA few
CASSLARQGKTQYF TGTGCCAGCAGCTTAGCGAGGCAGGGGAAGACCCAGTACTTC TRBJ2-5 TRBV7-8 NA few
CSAVFFASVNTEAFF TGCAGTGCTGTTTTTTTTGCCTCGGTGAACACTGAAGCTTTCTTT TRBJ1-1 TRBV20-1 NA NA
CASSLSWSGGGGTDTQYF TGTGCCAGCAGCTTATCCTGGAGCGGCGGGGGAGGGACAGATACGCAGTATTTT TRBJ2-3 TRBV7-2 TRBD2 many
CASSSSLRPYEQYF TGTGCCAGCAGCTCCTCTCTCAGGCCCTACGAGCAGTACTTC TRBJ2-7 TRBV7-9 NA NA
CASSLLFATNEKLFF TGTGCCAGCAGCTTATTATTTGCAACTAATGAAAAACTGTTTTTT TRBJ1-4 TRBV7-9 NA few